The 18 T cell receptor beta chains below come from one sample, sequenced in a study of hypomethylating agent response in myelodysplastic syndrome. The method was immunoSEQ multiplex PCR; TCRdb's version includes in-frame clones alone and lacks a portion of them. The sample has about 4,500 clones, roughly four fifths seen once. Sequencing used bone marrow, obtained before or after starting hypomethylating agent treatment for myelodysplastic syndrome (not recorded which). These receptors were obtained from a human donor with myelodysplastic syndrome.

CDR3 protein: CASSESPREQYF. The CDR3 bases are TGTGCCAGCAGTGAATCCCCACGCGAGCAGTACTTC. This sequence joins TRBV2 and TRBJ2-7, with D unresolved. V shed 2 bases and J shed 6 bases, with 8 bases lying between them. CDR3 size: 12 residues. In germline, CDR1 is SNHLY, CDR2 FYNNEI.

This sequence joins TRBV13 and TRBJ1-5; 7 nucleotides align to TRBD1. This CDR3 spans 14 amino acids. The germline V gene encodes CDR1 PRHDT and CDR2 FYEKMQ (reference sequence). V lost 6 bases to trimming and J lost 2 bases; unmatched junction nucleotides: 4. In nucleotides, the CDR3 is TGTGCCAGCAGTTACAGGGGAGGCAATCAGCCCCAGCATTTT. Protein product: CASSYRGGNQPQHF.

The chain couples TRBV5-1 to TRBJ2-3; a possible D gene is TRBD1 (6 bases). CDR1 SGHRS and CDR2 YFSETQ come from the germline V gene. The V end lost 0 bases, the J end lost 4 bases, and 12 bases lay between the germline ends. The CDR3 is 15 residues long. DNA for the CDR3: TGCGCCAGCAGCTTGGAGGCCAGGGGATCAGATACGCAGTATTTT. Translating gives CASSLEARGSDTQYF.

V is TRBV27 and J is TRBJ2-1; 7 nucleotides align to TRBD2. Trimming cost V 5 bases and J 5 bases; bases outside gene matches: 9. Per germline, CDR1 MNHEY and CDR2 SMNVEV (reference sequence). The CDR3 totals 15 residues. The CDR3 here is CASSLAGGVDNEQFF. The DNA of the CDR3 is TGTGCCAGCAGTCTAGCTGGGGGGGTGGACAATGAGCAGTTCTTC.

V gene TRBV7-2 combines with J gene TRBJ1-5; a weak D match, TRBD1 (5 bases). The V end was cut by 6 bases, the J end by 5 bases, with 11 bases between. The CDR3 contains 13 residues. Germline V gives CDR1 SGHTA, CDR2 FQGNSA. The CDR3 loop is CASSSVGDQPQHF. Written as DNA, the CDR3 is TGTGCCAGCAGTTCCGTGGGGGATCAGCCCCAGCATTTT.

This clone was counted between two and nine times. The rearrangement joins TRBV5-1 to TRBJ2-7, with TRBD2 matching over 8 bases. The CDR3 runs 15 residues. V was pared by 4 bases and J by 2 bases, with 8 bases of the junction left unmatched. Germline V gene data show CDR1 as SGHRS and CDR2 as YFSETQ. CDR3 sequence reads: CASSPSGGQTYEQYF. The DNA of the CDR3 is TGCGCCAGCAGCCCCAGCGGGGGCCAAACCTACGAGCAGTACTTC.

The V and J genes are TRBV5-1 and TRBJ2-1, with D possibly TRBD1 on 6 matching bases. The length of the CDR3 is 12 residues. V lost 4 bases to trimming and J lost 6 bases, with 8 bases between them. Germline CDR1 is SGHRS and CDR2 is YFSETQ. CDR3 coding DNA: TGCGCCAGCAGCGTCAGGGGCAATGAGCAGTTCTTC. It translates to CASSVRGNEQFF.

The chain recombines TRBV6-5 with TRBJ2-7; possible D gene TRBD1, 6 bases. Germline CDR1 reads MNHEY; CDR2 reads SVGAGI. The CDR3 is 15 amino acids. Trimming shortened V by 0 bases and J by 7 bases, and 16 bases separated the two germline ends. As DNA, the CDR3 is TGTGCCAGCAGTTACTCACCAGGCCAAGGGGGAGAGCAGTACTTC. Its protein is CASSYSPGQGGEQYF.

The V and J genes are TRBV28 and TRBJ1-1; no clear D. This CDR3 has 15 residues. Germline CDR1 and CDR2: MDHEN and SYDVKM. V shed 8 bases and J shed 6 bases, with 22 bases lying between them. CDR3 in DNA: TGTGCCAGCGGACTGGGAAGAGACCCCGTAGCTGAAGCTTTCTTT. This gives the protein CASGLGRDPVAEAFF.

V is TRBV5-1 and J is TRBJ2-7; TRBD1 aligns across 8 bases. The ends lost 0 bases at V and 6 bases at J; junction bases unmatched: 5. The CDR3 runs 14 residues. Germline CDR1 is SGHRS and CDR2 is YFSETQ. CDR3 region: CASSLGGTGGEQYF. CDR3 nucleotides: TGCGCCAGCAGCTTGGGCGGAACAGGGGGCGAGCAGTACTTC.

The rearrangement joins TRBV5-1 to TRBJ2-3; perhaps TRBD1 as D (5 bases). The CDR3 extends over 13 amino acids. Germline-derived CDR1 and CDR2 are SGHRS and YFSETQ. Trimming left V 0 bases short and J 9 bases short, with 11 bases between. For the CDR3, the DNA is TGCGCCAGCAGCTTGGAACTGTACAGGACGCAGTATTTT. It yields the protein CASSLELYRTQYF.

The J gene is TRBJ1-1, the V gene TRBV7-9, with 7 bases fitting TRBD1. V lost 7 bases, J lost 0 bases, and 5 bases stayed unmatched. CDR3 length: 14 amino acids. The V gene's germline CDR1 is SEHNR and CDR2 FQNEAQ (reference sequence). CDR3 nucleotides: TGTGCCAGCACCGCGGACAGGATGAACACTGAAGCTTTCTTT. This encodes CASTADRMNTEAFF.

This clone has a single count. The chain joins TRBV7-2 to TRBJ2-1, with TRBD2 matching 15 bases. CDR1 and CDR2 (germline): SGHTA, FQGNSA. V trimming: 1 base; J trimming: 9 bases; junction bases outside the gene matches: 7. The CDR3 totals 17 residues. The CDR3: CASSLEGTSGGRFEQFF. For the CDR3, the DNA is TGTGCCAGCAGCTTAGAAGGGACTAGCGGGGGGAGGTTTGAGCAGTTCTTC.

J is TRBJ1-3 and V is TRBV5-8; D ambiguous. The V and J ends lost 2 bases and 0 bases respectively, with 6 bases between them. The CDR3 is 14 amino acids. CDR1 is SGHTS, CDR2 YDEGEE, per germline. CDR3 DNA: TGTGCCAGCAGCTTCCAAGGCTCTGGAAACACCATATATTTT. Translated, it gives CASSFQGSGNTIYF.

The chain joins TRBV5-4 to TRBJ2-5; maybe TRBD1 (6 bases). Germline V gene sequence: CDR1 SGHNT, CDR2 YYREEE (reference sequence). CDR3 length equals 15 residues. Trimming took 1 base from V and 2 from J, leaving 12 bases between them. The CDR3 reads CASSLIGQRQETQYF. In nucleotides, the CDR3 is TGTGCCAGCAGCTTGATAGGACAGCGGCAAGAGACCCAGTACTTC.

The J gene is TRBJ2-1, the V gene TRBV29-1, with a weak D call TRBD1 (6 bases). The V gene's germline CDR1 is SQVTM and CDR2 ANQGSEA. This CDR3 has 13 amino acids. With 4 bases removed from V and 6 bases from J, the gap between germline ends came to 13 bases. CDR3 loop: CSVGGQPSNEQFF. The DNA of the CDR3 is TGCAGCGTTGGTGGACAGCCCTCCAATGAGCAGTTCTTC.

The CDR3 sequence is CASTTSGANEQFF. The CDR3 DNA reads as TGTGCCAGTACAACAAGCGGGGCCAATGAGCAGTTCTTC. This chain uses TRBV19 with TRBJ2-1; 7 nucleotides align to TRBD2. Trimming at V came to 7 bases and at J to 6 bases, leaving 6 bases not matched to a gene. CDR1 is LNHDA, CDR2 SQIVND, per germline (reference sequence). The CDR3 spans 13 residues.

The V and J genes are TRBV2 and TRBJ2-7, with D possibly TRBD1 on 5 matching bases. Trimming shortened V by 4 bases and J by 2 bases, and 6 bases separated the two germline ends. The germline gives CDR1 SNHLY, CDR2 FYNNEI. CDR3 length equals 12 residues. The CDR3 DNA reads TGTGCCAGCAGTGTGACAGCCTACGAGCAGTACTTC. Translation: CASSVTAYEQYF.